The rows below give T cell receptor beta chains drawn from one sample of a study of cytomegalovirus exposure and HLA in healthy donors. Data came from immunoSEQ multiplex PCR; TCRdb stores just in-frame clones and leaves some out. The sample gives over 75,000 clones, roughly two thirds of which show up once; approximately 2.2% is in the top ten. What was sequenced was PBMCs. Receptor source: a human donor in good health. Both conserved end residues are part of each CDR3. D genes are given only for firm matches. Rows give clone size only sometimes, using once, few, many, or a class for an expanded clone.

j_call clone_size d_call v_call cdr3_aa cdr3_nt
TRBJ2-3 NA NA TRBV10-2 CASRYGDTQYF TGCGCCAGCAGATACGGAGATACGCAGTATTTT
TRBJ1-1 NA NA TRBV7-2 CASSLGGGRANTEAFF TGTGCCAGCAGCTTAGGGGGGGGGCGCGCGAACACTGAAGCTTTCTTT
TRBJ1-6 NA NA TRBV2 CATAGNSPLHF TGTGCCACCGCAGGGAATTCACCCCTCCACTTT
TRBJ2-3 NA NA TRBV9 CASSFEGFRTDTQYF TGTGCCAGCAGCTTCGAGGGATTCCGCACAGATACGCAGTATTTT
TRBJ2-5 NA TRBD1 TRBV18 CASSPRQGWEYQEAQYF TGTGCCAGCTCACCGCGACAGGGTTGGGAGTACCAAGAGGCCCAGTACTTC
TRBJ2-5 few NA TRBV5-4 CASSFDIQETQYF TGTGCCAGCAGCTTCGACATTCAAGAGACCCAGTACTTC
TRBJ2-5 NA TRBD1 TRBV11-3 CASSHGIRGHETQYF TGTGCCAGCAGCCATGGCATCAGGGGGCACGAGACCCAGTACTTC
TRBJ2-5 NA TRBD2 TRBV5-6 CASRVSRREETQYF TGTGCCAGCAGAGTCTCCCGGCGGGAGGAGACCCAGTACTTC
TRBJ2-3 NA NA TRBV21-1 CASSKGYSPPGGPPDTQYF TGTGCCAGCAGCAAAGGTTACTCCCCACCGGGGGGGCCCCCAGATACGCAGTATTTT
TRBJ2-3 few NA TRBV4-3 CASSQALGTQYF TGCGCCAGCAGCCAAGCGCTAGGTACGCAGTATTTT
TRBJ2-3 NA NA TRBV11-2 CASSSLGGFTDTQYF TGTGCCAGCAGCAGTCTAGGCGGTTTCACAGATACGCAGTATTTT
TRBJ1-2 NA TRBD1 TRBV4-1 CASSRDRDYGYTF TGCGCCAGCAGCCGGGACAGGGACTATGGCTACACCTTC
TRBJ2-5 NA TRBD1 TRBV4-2 CASSPSGTGVGEQYF TGTGCCAGCAGCCCTTCCGGGACAGGAGTGGGGGAGCAGTACTTC
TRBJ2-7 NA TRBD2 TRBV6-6 CASNSGTSYEQYF TGTGCCAGCAACTCAGGGACTAGCTACGAGCAGTACTTC
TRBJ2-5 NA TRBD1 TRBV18 CASSPRTGQETQYF TGTGCCAGCTCCCCTAGGACAGGACAAGAGACCCAGTACTTC
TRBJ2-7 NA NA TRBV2 CASSDYSEQYF TGTGCCAGCAGTGATTACAGCGAGCAGTACTTC
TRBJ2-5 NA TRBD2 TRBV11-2 CASSLLAGVGETQYF TGTGCCAGCAGCTTGCTAGCGGGGGTAGGAGAGACCCAGTACTTC
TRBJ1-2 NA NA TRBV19 CASSRPGRAIITYGYTF TGTGCCAGTAGTAGGCCAGGGCGCGCAATAATCACTTATGGCTACACCTTC
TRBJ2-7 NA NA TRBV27 CASSFSQGARNYEQYF TGTGCCAGCAGTTTCTCACAGGGAGCCCGAAACTACGAGCAGTACTTC
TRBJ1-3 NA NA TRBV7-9 CASSLTGSRTGNTIYF TGTGCCAGCAGCTTAACAGGGTCGAGGACTGGAAACACCATATATTTT
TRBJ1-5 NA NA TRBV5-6 CASSLGLSNQPQHF TGTGCCAGCAGCCTTGGACTCTCCAATCAGCCCCAGCATTTT
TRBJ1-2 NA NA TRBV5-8 CASSLWPRGDYGYTF TGTGCCAGCAGCTTGTGGCCCAGGGGAGACTATGGCTACACCTTC
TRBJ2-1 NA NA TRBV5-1 CASSLYRGSNEQFF TGCGCCAGCAGCTTGTATCGGGGGAGCAATGAGCAGTTCTTC
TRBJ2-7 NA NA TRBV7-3 CASSLTSGSVNEQYF TGTGCCAGCAGCTTAACGTCAGGTTCGGTCAACGAGCAGTACTTC
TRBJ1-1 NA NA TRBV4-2 CASSHRGGRLNTEAFF TGTGCCAGCAGCCACCGCGGGGGGCGGTTGAACACTGAAGCTTTCTTT
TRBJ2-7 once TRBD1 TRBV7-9 CASSLTVGTGLYEQYF TGTGCCAGCAGCCTCACGGTGGGGACAGGGCTCTACGAGCAGTACTTC
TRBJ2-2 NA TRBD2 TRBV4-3 CASSQASGIANTGELFF TGCGCCAGCAGCCAAGCTAGCGGAATTGCGAACACCGGGGAGCTGTTTTTT
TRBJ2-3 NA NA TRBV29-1 CSVRGRGINSRRNTQYF TGCAGCGTAAGGGGCAGGGGAATAAACAGCCGGCGAAATACGCAGTATTTT
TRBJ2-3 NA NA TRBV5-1 CASYPAGSTDTQYF TGCGCCAGCTACCCGGCCGGGAGCACAGATACGCAGTATTTT
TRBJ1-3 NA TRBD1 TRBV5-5 CASSSYLTGVGGNTIYF TGTGCCAGCAGCTCCTACTTAACAGGGGTAGGAGGAAACACCATATATTTT
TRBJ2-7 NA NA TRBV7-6 CASSLMERSEQYF TGTGCCAGCAGCTTAATGGAAAGGAGCGAGCAGTACTTC
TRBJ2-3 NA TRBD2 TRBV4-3 CASSQDQASGGDTQYF TGCGCCAGCAGCCAAGATCAGGCTAGCGGGGGAGATACGCAGTATTTT
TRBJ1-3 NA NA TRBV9 CASTPTIFSGNTIYF TGTGCCAGCACCCCGACAATTTTTTCTGGAAACACCATATATTTT
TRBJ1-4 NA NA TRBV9 CASSNARGGGATNEKLFF TGTGCCAGCAGCAATGCCAGGGGCGGGGGGGCAACTAATGAAAAACTGTTTTTT
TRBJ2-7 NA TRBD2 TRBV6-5 CASSYWGGIYEQYF TGTGCCAGCAGTTACTGGGGGGGGATTTACGAGCAGTACTTC
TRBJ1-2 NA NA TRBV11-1 CASSAMGGYGYTF TGTGCCAGCAGCGCTATGGGGGGCTATGGCTACACCTTC
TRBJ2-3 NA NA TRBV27 CASSPSYGGTDTQYF TGTGCCAGCAGTCCCTCCTATGGAGGCACAGATACGCAGTATTTT
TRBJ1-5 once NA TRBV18 CASSPGDSEHQPQHF TGTGCCAGCTCACCTGGCGACTCTGAACATCAGCCCCAGCATTTT
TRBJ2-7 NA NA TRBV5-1 CASSLVGRGGYEQYF TGCGCCAGCAGCTTGGTCGGCAGGGGAGGGTACGAGCAGTACTTC
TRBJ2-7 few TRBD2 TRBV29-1 CSVEGLAGGSYEQYF TGCAGCGTTGAGGGACTAGCGGGGGGATCCTACGAGCAGTACTTC
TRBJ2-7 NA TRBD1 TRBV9 CASSVGGTGEYYEQYF TGTGCCAGCAGCGTAGGCGGGACAGGGGAGTACTACGAGCAGTACTTC
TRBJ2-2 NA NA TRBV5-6 CASSLAMLVTGELFF TGTGCCAGCAGCTTGGCCATGCTAGTGACCGGGGAGCTGTTTTTT
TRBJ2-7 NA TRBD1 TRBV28 CASSPTGQEQYF TGTGCCAGCAGTCCGACAGGGCAAGAGCAGTACTTC
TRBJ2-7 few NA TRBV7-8 CASSLGRRSSYEQYF TGTGCCAGCAGCTTAGGCAGGAGGAGCTCCTACGAGCAGTACTTC
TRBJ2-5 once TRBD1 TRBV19 CASRRSAGGSLRTQYF TGTGCCAGTAGGCGATCCGCAGGGGGCTCCCTGAGGACCCAGTACTTC
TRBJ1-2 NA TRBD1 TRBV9 CASSGGQGANGYTF TGTGCCAGCAGCGGTGGTCAGGGGGCAAATGGCTACACCTTC
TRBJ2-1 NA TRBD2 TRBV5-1 CASSREAGGYNEQFF TGCGCCAGCAGCCGGGAAGCGGGGGGCTACAATGAGCAGTTCTTC